These 18 T cell receptor beta chains originate from one sample sequenced in a study of regulatory T cells in long-lasting Graves disease. Researchers made TCR beta libraries by using iRepertoire HTBI primers and running Arm-PCR on CDR3 regions. Each CDR3 protein is one row after TCRdb ran MiXCR on the multiplex PCR reads. The data contain roughly 500,000 distinct CDR3 sequences, around a fifth of them singletons. The time point is: persistent/refractory GD, antithyroid drugs over 5 years with positive TRAb. Extracted PBMC RNA gave rise to the TCR library. This sample comprised peripheral blood mononuclear cells (PBMCs), obtained when the disease was refractory, from a patient treated with antithyroid drugs. The receptor set was obtained from a female donor with Graves disease.

This clonotype was picked up a small number of times. The rearrangement links TRBV20-1 to TRBJ1-1; 7 bases map to TRBD1. Trimming cost V 7 bases and J 2 bases; bases outside gene matches: 7. The CDR3 has 13 amino acids. Germline CDR1 is DFQATT and CDR2 is SNEGSKA (reference sequence). The CDR3 coding sequence is TGCAGTGGGGAGACAGGGTTAAACACTGAAGCTTTCTTT. This codes for CSGETGLNTEAFF.

In its sample, this clonotype was seen a few times. This sequence joins TRBV7-8 and TRBJ1-5; D is unclear. Germline CDR1 SGHVS, CDR2 FQNEAQ. The V gene lost 5 bases and the J gene lost 2 bases, with 10 bases spanning the gap. CDR3 length: 14 amino acids. CDR3 nucleotides: TGTGCCAGCAGCCCCGCCGTGGGCAATCAGCCCCAGCATTTT. Amino acids: CASSPAVGNQPQHF.

This clonotype has only a few counts. The chain carries TRBV7-2 and TRBJ2-5; D possibly corresponds to TRBD1 (5 bases). Deletions cut 5 bases from V and 5 bases from J, with 15 bases between. The V gene's germline CDR1 is SGHTA and CDR2 FQGNSA. This CDR3 has 14 residues. CDR3 sequence (DNA): TGTGCCAGCAGCCGACAGTTTTCCGGGGAGACCCAGTACTTC. Translated, it gives CASSRQFSGETQYF.

The sample holds a few counts of this clonotype. The rearrangement uses TRBV10-3 and TRBJ2-2; 7 nucleotides agree with TRBD1. This CDR3 is built from 16 residues. Trimming took 3 bases from V and 2 from J; bases not matched to a gene: 6. Germline values: CDR1 ENHRY, CDR2 SYGVKD. The CDR3 reads CAISDPGQSNTGELFF. CDR3 sequence (DNA): TGTGCCATCAGTGATCCGGGACAGTCTAACACCGGGGAGCTGTTTTTT.

At least ten counts were recorded for this clonotype. The chain carries TRBV5-1 and TRBJ2-4; D may be TRBD2 (7 bases). This CDR3 contains 15 residues. Between the trimmed V and J ends, which lost 4 bases and 9 bases, there was a span of 20 bases. Germline V CDR1 and CDR2: SGHRS, YFSETQ. The CDR3 DNA is TGCGCCAGCAGCATGGAATCGCGGGGGCAGACCATTCAGTACTTC. Protein sequence: CASSMESRGQTIQYF.

Ten or more counts support this clonotype. The genes are TRBV28 and TRBJ1-1, with D possibly being TRBD1 (5 bases). Trimming took 1 base from V and 5 from J, leaving 8 bases between them. Germline V CDR1 and CDR2: MDHEN, SYDVKM. This CDR3 is built from 13 residues. CDR3 residues: CASSLLGVTEAFF. The CDR3 DNA reads as TGTGCCAGCAGTTTATTAGGGGTGACTGAAGCTTTCTTT.

The chain joins TRBV20-1 to TRBJ2-5, with TRBD2 as a possible D gene (6 bases). The V and J ends lost 6 bases and 0 bases respectively, with 17 bases between them. The CDR3 runs 15 residues. CDR1 is DFQATT, CDR2 SNEGSKA, per germline (reference sequence). For the CDR3, the DNA is TGCAGTGCACCCCCCCGGAGCGGGTACCAAGAGACCCAGTACTTC. This sequence encodes CSAPPRSGYQETQYF.

This clonotype was counted at least ten times. The V and J genes are TRBV15 and TRBJ1-4; the D is unclear. Per germline, CDR1 LNHNV and CDR2 YYDKDF (reference sequence). This CDR3 is built from 15 residues. The germline V and J ends were trimmed by 0 bases and 8 bases, with 13 bases remaining between them. CDR3 protein: CATSRDRSGGEKLFF. The CDR3, as DNA: TGTGCCACCAGCAGAGATCGGTCAGGCGGCGAAAAACTGTTTTTT.

This clonotype was seen at least ten times. The V call is TRBV28, the J call TRBJ2-7; TRBD1 aligns across 7 bases. This CDR3 contains 14 residues. Germline CDR1 and CDR2: MDHEN and SYDVKM. V was pared by 5 bases and J by 1 base, with 5 bases of the junction left unmatched. CDR3 nucleotides: TGTGCCAGCAGTCAGTGGACAGGTTCCTACGAGCAGTACTTC. This encodes CASSQWTGSYEQYF.

Regarding this clonotype: A much bigger clone sits one base away, suggesting this may be a read error. CDR3 sequence reads: CSVETWETQYF. CDR3 in DNA: TGCAGCGTTGAAACATGGGAGACCCAGTACTTC. The chain carries TRBV29-1 and TRBJ2-5; no definite D call. Germline CDR1 reads SQVTM; CDR2 reads ANQGSEA. This CDR3 region has 11 residues. V was clipped by 2 bases and J by 5 bases, with 6 bases between them.

V and J are TRBV2 and TRBJ2-3; possibly TRBD2 for D (5 bases). Trimming removed 5 bases at V and 5 bases at J, with 14 bases between. CDR1 SNHLY and CDR2 FYNNEI come from the germline V gene. The CDR3 runs 14 residues. The CDR3 nucleotides read TGTGCCAGCAGTAATACTAGGTCCGGAGATACGCAGTATTTT. Protein product: CASSNTRSGDTQYF.

This clonotype was picked up many times. The genes are TRBV12-3 or TRBV12-4 and TRBJ1-5, with a possible D match to TRBD1 (6 bases). The ends were cut back, 2 bases at V and 5 bases at J, with 16 bases in the middle. This CDR3 is built from 16 residues. For the CDR3, the DNA is TGTGCCAGCAGTTTAACAAGCACGGGGGGCCATCAGCCCCAGCATTTT. It translates to CASSLTSTGGHQPQHF.

For the CDR3, the DNA is TGTGCCAGCAGTTCCGGGACTAGCGGGGTGTACACAGATACGCAGTATTTT. It is translated as CASSSGTSGVYTDTQYF. The chain couples TRBV12-3 or TRBV12-4 to TRBJ2-3; 13 bases line up with TRBD2. With 4 bases clipped from V and 2 bases from J, the junction kept 6 bases outside the gene matches. The CDR3 spans 17 residues.

This clonotype was observed a few times. The V gene is TRBV6-1, the J gene TRBJ1-1; D gene ambiguous. CDR1 is MNHNS and CDR2 is SASEGT in the germline V gene. The CDR3 spans 15 residues. V dropped 0 bases and J dropped 0 bases, with 8 bases sitting between them. DNA for the CDR3: TGTGCCAGCAGTGAAGCCGCGGCAGTGAACACTGAAGCTTTCTTT. Amino acid sequence: CASSEAAAVNTEAFF.

V is TRBV11-2 and J is TRBJ2-2, with D perhaps matching TRBD1 or TRBD2 (6 bases each). In germline, CDR1 is SGHAT, CDR2 FQNNGV. The CDR3 covers 16 residues. The V gene lost 5 bases and the J gene lost 4 bases, with 17 bases spanning the gap. CDR3 nucleotide sequence: TGTGCCAGCAGCCCGGTAGGGGGGATTAGCACCGGGGAGCTGTTTTTT. This encodes CASSPVGGISTGELFF.

This clonotype came up a few times. This chain uses TRBV30 with TRBJ2-5, with 9 bases lining up with TRBD2. Germline assignment: CDR1 GTSNPN and CDR2 SVGIG (reference sequence). This CDR3 is 15 amino acids long. Trimming cost V 0 bases and J 4 bases; bases outside gene matches: 6. CDR3 protein: CAWSVIAGEGETQYF. CDR3 nucleotides: TGTGCCTGGAGTGTAATAGCGGGAGAGGGAGAGACCCAGTACTTC. Supplemented by reference TRBV30 and TRBJ2-5, the full variable domain reads SQTIHQWPATLVQPVGSPLSLECTVEGTSNPNLYWYRQAAGRGLQLLFYSVGIGQISSEVPQNLSASRPQDRQFILSSKKLLLSDSGFYLCAWSVIAGEGETQYFGPGTRLLVL.

The V gene is TRBV7-9, the J gene TRBJ1-1; D not certain. Trimming pared 5 bases from V and 2 bases from J, leaving 15 bases between. This CDR3 comprises 15 residues. Looked up from germline, CDR1 is SEHNR and CDR2 is FQNEAQ (reference sequence). CDR3 amino acids: CASSPRGITNTEAFF. The CDR3 DNA reads TGTGCCAGCAGCCCCCGGGGTATTACAAACACTGAAGCTTTCTTT.

The chain recombines TRBV7-2 with TRBJ1-2; the D is unclear. Between the trimmed V and J ends, which lost 5 bases and 4 bases, there was a span of 8 bases. The germline CDR1 and CDR2 sequences are SGHTA and FQGNSA. This CDR3 is 12 amino acids long. The CDR3 loop reads CASSPDFYGYTF. The CDR3 DNA reads TGTGCCAGCAGCCCGGATTTCTATGGCTACACCTTC. The full variable domain, rest sourced from reference TRBV7-2 and TRBJ1-2, is GAGVSQSPSNKVTEKGKDVELRCDPISGHTALYWYRQSLGQGLEFLIYFQGNSAPDKSGLPSDRFSAERTGGSVSTLTIQRTQQEDSAVYLCASSPDFYGYTFGSGTRLTVV.